The 17 T cell receptor beta chains below come from one sample, sequenced in a study of beta chain features in type 1 diabetes. Expressed TCRB transcripts were sequenced after all isolated RNA was converted to cDNA. Clones were read by immunoSEQ multiplex PCR, and TCRdb kept only the in-frame ones, dropping some. The sample carries approximately 140,000 clones, around 51% recorded once. The sample consisted of Tregs from blood. These receptors originate from a man aged 18 to 35 in good health.

The chain employs TRBV5-1 and TRBJ1-1; a weak D match, TRBD1 (5 bases). This CDR3 spans 14 amino acids. From germline, CDR1 is SGHRS and CDR2 YFSETQ. The V and J ends lost 4 bases and 4 bases respectively, with 14 bases between them. The CDR3 nucleotides read TGCGCCAGCAGCGGGACTGAAGTCATCACTGAAGCTTTCTTT. It encodes CASSGTEVITEAFF.

The chain links TRBV19 to TRBJ1-2; TRBD1 aligns across 9 bases. CDR1 is LNHDA and CDR2 is SQIVND in the germline V gene (reference sequence). The CDR3 length is 14 residues. The V gene end was trimmed by 4 bases and the J gene end by 7 bases; junction bases not matched to a gene: 7. The CDR3 loop is CASSTRDRVFGYTF. The DNA for the CDR3 is TGTGCCAGTAGTACCCGGGACAGGGTATTTGGCTACACCTTC.

V and J are TRBV7-8 and TRBJ1-2; D remains ambiguous. From germline, CDR1 is SGHVS and CDR2 FQNEAQ. The CDR3 consists of 13 residues. V was shortened by 5 bases and J by 8 bases, with 15 bases between the two germline ends. The CDR3 DNA sequence: TGTGCCAGCAGCCTCGGACGGGGTGTCGGCTACACCTTC. It codes for CASSLGRGVGYTF.

This clone has just a few counts. The rearrangement joins TRBV7-2 to TRBJ2-7; TRBD2 aligns across 12 bases. CDR3 length: 18 amino acids. After removal of 0 bases from V and 2 bases from J, the junction contained 8 bases not matched to a gene. Looked up from germline, CDR1 is SGHTA and CDR2 is FQGNSA. The CDR3 nucleotides are TGTGCCAGCAGCTTAGCGCATGGACTAGCGGGACGCACCTACGAGCAGTACTTC. Translated: CASSLAHGLAGRTYEQYF.

The rearrangement links TRBV28 to TRBJ1-2; tentatively, D is TRBD1 (5 bases). Per the germline V gene, CDR1 is MDHEN and CDR2 is SYDVKM. Trimming removed 4 bases at V and 2 bases at J, with 17 bases between. The length of the CDR3 is 16 residues. CDR3 coding DNA: TGTGCCAGCAGTTCCCCGCGGGGAGGGACCAACTATGGCTACACCTTC. This encodes CASSSPRGGTNYGYTF.

The genes are TRBV5-4 and TRBJ2-7; TRBD2 agrees at 10 bases. This CDR3 is built from 15 residues. The germline gives CDR1 SGHNT, CDR2 YYREEE (reference sequence). J gave up 2 bases and V 4 bases, and 6 bases lay outside the gene matches. The CDR3: CASSRGLAGAYEQYF. CDR3 sequence (DNA): TGTGCCAGCAGCCGAGGGCTAGCGGGGGCCTACGAGCAGTACTTC.

This clone was seen only a few times. This CDR3 is also generated by other DNA sequences in the sample. The chain carries TRBV7-9 and TRBJ2-1, with 8 positions matching TRBD1. V trimming: 4 bases; J trimming: 2 bases; junction bases outside the gene matches: 16. The germline V gene has CDR1 SEHNR and CDR2 FQNEAQ (reference sequence). The CDR3 runs 19 residues. Written as DNA, the CDR3 is TGTGCCAGCAGCTCGGACAGGGTACTAGCCAGGGGCCCCTACAATGAGCAGTTCTTC. Its translation is CASSSDRVLARGPYNEQFF.

The table lists this clone with a few counts. The V call is TRBV7-2, the J call TRBJ2-5; TRBD2 matches at 10 bases. Germline trimming cut 5 bases from V and 5 bases from J; bases unmatched to any gene: 2. This CDR3 comprises 13 residues. CDR1 and CDR2 (germline): SGHTA, FQGNSA. The CDR3 sequence: CASSPAGGETQYF. As DNA, the CDR3 is TGTGCCAGCAGCCCAGCGGGGGGGGAGACCCAGTACTTC.

The chain employs TRBV28 and TRBJ2-2, with 9 bases fitting TRBD1. The CDR3 totals 13 residues. Trimming cost V 6 bases and J 5 bases; bases outside gene matches: 1. Per the germline V gene, CDR1 is MDHEN and CDR2 is SYDVKM. CDR3 in DNA: TGTGCCAGCAGGACAGGGGGGACCGGGGAGCTGTTTTTT. Protein sequence: CASRTGGTGELFF.

The gene calls are TRBV27 and TRBJ2-6; no reliable D call. V lost 8 bases, J lost 1 base, and 12 bases lay in between. The CDR3 length is 15 residues. CDR1 is MNHEY, CDR2 SMNVEV, per germline (reference sequence). In DNA, the CDR3 is TGTGCCAGCGCAGTTGGCAATTCTGGGGCCAACGTCCTGACTTTC. Its protein product is CASAVGNSGANVLTF.

This clone was seen a few times. The CDR3 nucleotides read TGTGCCACCAGCAGAGATTACGTGACAGCCAGAACCGGGGAGCTGTTTTTT. It specifies CATSRDYVTARTGELFF. This chain uses TRBV15 with TRBJ2-2; possibly TRBD1 for D (5 bases). The CDR3 length is 17 residues. Trimming left V 0 bases short and J 5 bases short, with 16 bases between. The germline gives CDR1 LNHNV, CDR2 YYDKDF (reference sequence).

V and J are TRBV28 and TRBJ1-1; maybe TRBD1 (5 bases). The V gene's germline CDR1 is MDHEN and CDR2 SYDVKM. Deletions cut 5 bases from V and 4 bases from J, with 14 bases between. This CDR3 is 14 amino acids long. CDR3 DNA sequence: TGTGCCAGCAGTCCCACGGGAGGGACCACTGAAGCTTTCTTT. Translation: CASSPTGGTTEAFF. The whole variable domain, remainder taken from reference TRBV28 and TRBJ1-1, is DVKVTQSSRYLVKRTGEKVFLECVQDMDHENMFWYRQDPGLGLRLIYFSYDVKMKEKGDIPEGYSVSREKKERFSLILESASTNQTSMYLCASSPTGGTTEAFFGQGTRLTVV.

This clone was counted between two and nine times. The CDR3 sequence: CASSLDRDTEAFF. The CDR3, as DNA: TGTGCCAGCAGCTTGGACAGGGACACTGAAGCTTTCTTT. This chain joins TRBV5-6 and TRBJ1-1, with D possibly TRBD1 on 6 matching bases. V lost 0 bases and J lost 3, with 6 bases in between. The CDR3 runs 13 residues. The V gene's germline CDR1 is SGHDT and CDR2 YYEEEE.

This clone was observed a handful of times. V gene TRBV4-3 combines with J gene TRBJ1-5; 10 bases match TRBD1. CDR1 is LGHNA and CDR2 is YSLEER in the germline V gene. There are 15 residues in the CDR3. V lost 0 bases to trimming and J lost 6 bases; unmatched junction nucleotides: 2. The CDR3 DNA follows: TGCGCCAGCAGCCAAGACGACAGGGGGCCTCAGCCCCAGCATTTT. Its translation is CASSQDDRGPQPQHF.

This clone was found a few times. This chain links TRBV9 with TRBJ1-2; 7 positions agree with TRBD1. The CDR3 totals 17 residues. With V trimmed by 4 bases and J by 3 bases, 15 bases remained unmatched. The germline V gene encodes CDR1 SGDLS and CDR2 YYNGEE. The CDR3 protein is CASSPDRAPEVDYGYTF. The CDR3 region has the DNA TGTGCCAGCAGCCCCGACAGGGCCCCCGAGGTCGACTATGGCTACACCTTC.

The J gene is TRBJ2-5, the V gene TRBV7-9, with TRBD2 identical over 8 bases. V lost 6 bases and J lost 4; bases outside the gene matches: 10. The CDR3 runs 15 residues. CDR1 and CDR2 (germline): SEHNR, FQNEAQ (reference sequence). CDR3 in DNA: TGTGCCAGCAGTTATGGACTAGCTTGGACAGAGACCCAGTACTTC. Its translation is CASSYGLAWTETQYF.

This chain uses TRBV19 with TRBJ1-5; no clear D gene. The CDR3 extends over 12 amino acids. Trimming removed 7 bases at V and 1 base at J, with 5 bases between. CDR1 and CDR2 from the germline V gene are LNHDA and SQIVND (reference sequence). In nucleotides, the CDR3 is TGTGCCAGTACTACCAGCAATCAGCCCCAGCATTTT. This gives the protein CASTTSNQPQHF.